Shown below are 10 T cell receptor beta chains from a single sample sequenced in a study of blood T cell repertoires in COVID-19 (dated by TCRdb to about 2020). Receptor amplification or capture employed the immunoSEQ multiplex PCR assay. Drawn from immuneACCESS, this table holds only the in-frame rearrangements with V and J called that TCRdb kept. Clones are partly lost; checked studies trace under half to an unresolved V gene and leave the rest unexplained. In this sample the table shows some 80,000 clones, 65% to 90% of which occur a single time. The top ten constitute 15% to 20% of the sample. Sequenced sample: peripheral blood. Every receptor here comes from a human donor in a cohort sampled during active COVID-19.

CDR3 loop: CASSPMSGDNNEQFF. CDR3 coding DNA: TGTGCCAGCAGCCCTATGAGCGGGGATAACAATGAGCAGTTCTTC. J is TRBJ2-1 and V is TRBV7-2; 7 bases align to TRBD2. The V and J ends lost 5 bases and 5 bases, in that order; junction bases with no gene match: 9. The CDR3 runs 15 residues. Germline CDR1 reads SGHTA; CDR2 reads FQGNSA. Full variable domain (outside the CDR3, taken from reference TRBV7-2 and TRBJ2-1): GAGVSQSPSNKVTEKGKDVELRCDPISGHTALYWYRQSLGQGLEFLIYFQGNSAPDKSGLPSDRFSAERTGGSVSTLTIQRTQQEDSAVYLCASSPMSGDNNEQFFGPGTRLTVL.

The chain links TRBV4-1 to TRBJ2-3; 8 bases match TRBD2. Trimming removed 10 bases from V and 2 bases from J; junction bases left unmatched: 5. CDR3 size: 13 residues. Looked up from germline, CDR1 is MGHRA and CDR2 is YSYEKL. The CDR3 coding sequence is TGCGCCACCGGGGGGGCCCCCACAGATACGCAGTATTTT. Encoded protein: CATGGAPTDTQYF.

The DNA for the CDR3 is TGTGCCAGTAGCCCGTCTAGGGGTCAGGGGAGAAATTCACCCCTCCACTTT. It codes for CASSPSRGQGRNSPLHF. J is TRBJ1-6 and V is TRBV19; D may be TRBD1 (6 bases). V was shortened by 6 bases and J by 7 bases, with 22 bases between the two germline ends. The CDR3 is 17 residues long. Germline V lookup: CDR1 LNHDA, CDR2 SQIVND (reference sequence).

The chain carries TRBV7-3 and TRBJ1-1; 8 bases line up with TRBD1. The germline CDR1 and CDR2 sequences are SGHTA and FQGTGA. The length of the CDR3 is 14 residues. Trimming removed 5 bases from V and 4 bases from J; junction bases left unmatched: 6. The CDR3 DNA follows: TGTGCCAGCAGCGGAAATACAGGGGGCACTGAAGCTTTCTTT. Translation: CASSGNTGGTEAFF.

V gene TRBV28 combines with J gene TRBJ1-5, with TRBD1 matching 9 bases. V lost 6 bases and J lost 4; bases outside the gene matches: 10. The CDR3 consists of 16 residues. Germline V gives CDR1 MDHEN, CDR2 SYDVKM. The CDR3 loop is CASRTQGQGLNQPQHF. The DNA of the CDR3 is TGTGCCAGCAGGACCCAAGGACAGGGGCTAAATCAGCCCCAGCATTTT. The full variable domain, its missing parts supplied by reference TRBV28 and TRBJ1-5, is DVKVTQSSRYLVKRTGEKVFLECVQDMDHENMFWYRQDPGLGLRLIYFSYDVKMKEKGDIPEGYSVSREKKERFSLILESASTNQTSMYLCASRTQGQGLNQPQHFGDGTRLSIL.

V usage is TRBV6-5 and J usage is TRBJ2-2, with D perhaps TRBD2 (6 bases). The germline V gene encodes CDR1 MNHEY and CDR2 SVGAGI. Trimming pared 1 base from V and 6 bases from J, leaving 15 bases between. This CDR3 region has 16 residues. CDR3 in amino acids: CASSYFSGRVAGELFF. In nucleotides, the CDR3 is TGTGCCAGCAGTTACTTTAGCGGAAGGGTCGCCGGGGAGCTGTTTTTT.

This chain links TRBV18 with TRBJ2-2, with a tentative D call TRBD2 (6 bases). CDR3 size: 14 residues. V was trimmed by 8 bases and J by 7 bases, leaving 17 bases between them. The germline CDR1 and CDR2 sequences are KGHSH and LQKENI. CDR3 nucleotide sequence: TGTGCCAGCACCGCCGCGGGGCAGTTCGGGGAGCTGTTTTTT. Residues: CASTAAGQFGELFF.

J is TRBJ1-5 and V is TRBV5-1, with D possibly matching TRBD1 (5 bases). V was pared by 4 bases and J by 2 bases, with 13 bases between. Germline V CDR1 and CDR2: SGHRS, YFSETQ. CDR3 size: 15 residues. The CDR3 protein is CASSRNGGGNQPQHF. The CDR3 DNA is TGCGCCAGCAGCCGAAACGGGGGGGGCAATCAGCCCCAGCATTTT.

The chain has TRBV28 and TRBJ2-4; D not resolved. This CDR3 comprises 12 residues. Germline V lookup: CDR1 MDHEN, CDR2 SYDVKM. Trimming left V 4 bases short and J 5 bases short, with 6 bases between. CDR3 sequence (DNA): TGTGCCAGCAGTTCCGCGGAAAACATTCAGTACTTC. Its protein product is CASSSAENIQYF.

The CDR3 DNA is TGCGCCAGCATGACTAGCGGGGCGGCGACAGATACGCAGTATTTT. Protein: CASMTSGAATDTQYF. This chain links TRBV5-1 with TRBJ2-3, with 11 bases aligning to TRBD2. Germline V gives CDR1 SGHRS, CDR2 YFSETQ. V shed 6 bases, J shed 3 bases, and the junction held 6 bases outside the gene matches. There are 15 residues in the CDR3.